Listed below are T cell receptor beta chains from one sample, sequenced in a study of siplizumab effects on memory and regulatory T cells. Generated by immunoSEQ multiplex PCR, the TCRdb table keeps only in-frame clones and is missing some. The sample lists approximately 60,000 clones; roughly 78% were seen once. Sequenced: memory CD4+ T cells sorted from blood. These TCRs come from a human donor in good health. Each CDR3 is given with its conserved first and last residue. Each record gives: clone size, J gene, D gene, V gene, CDR3 protein, CDR3 DNA. The D gene is left open where the match is weak. The size field is filled for only some rows; it gives once, few, many or a size class.

NA TRBJ1-2 NA TRBV25-1 CASSERGSRGGYTF TGTGCCAGCAGTGAACGGGGCTCACGGGGTGGCTACACCTTC
NA TRBJ2-1 NA TRBV28 CASSPVNANEQFF TGTGCCAGCAGCCCGGTTAACGCCAATGAGCAGTTCTTC
NA TRBJ1-2 TRBD1 TRBV9 CASSHAGRGDGYTF TGTGCCAGCAGCCACGCGGGCAGGGGGGATGGCTACACCTTC
NA TRBJ2-3 TRBD2 TRBV4-1 CASSPSGLAGGGADTQYF TGCGCCAGCTCCCCAAGCGGACTAGCGGGGGGAGGGGCAGATACGCAGTATTTT
NA TRBJ2-5 TRBD2 TRBV18 CASSLGTSGGPRQETQYF TGTGCCAGCTCACTAGGGACTAGCGGGGGCCCCCGACAAGAGACCCAGTACTTC
NA TRBJ1-5 NA TRBV28 CASSLWAVGQPQHF TGTGCCAGCAGTTTATGGGCCGTGGGTCAGCCCCAGCATTTT
NA TRBJ1-4 TRBD1 TRBV9 CASSATGGYNEKLFF TGTGCCAGCAGCGCAACAGGGGGCTATAATGAAAAACTGTTTTTT
NA TRBJ1-2 TRBD1 TRBV6-5 CASSLSRDSYGYTF TGTGCCAGCAGTCTCTCCCGGGACAGCTATGGCTACACCTTC
few TRBJ2-7 NA TRBV9 CASSVGLGVTYEQYF TGTGCCAGCAGCGTAGGACTCGGGGTAACCTACGAGCAGTACTTC
NA TRBJ2-7 NA TRBV4-1 CASSHELSSYEQYF TGCGCCAGCAGCCATGAGCTAAGTTCCTACGAGCAGTACTTC
NA TRBJ1-2 TRBD1 TRBV29-1 CSAGTGGYGYTF TGCAGCGCCGGGACAGGGGGATATGGCTACACCTTC
few TRBJ2-3 TRBD1 TRBV11-2 CASSQGGRVGDTQYF TGTGCCAGCAGCCAAGGGGGCAGGGTCGGGGATACGCAGTATTTT
NA TRBJ2-1 TRBD2 TRBV12-5 CASGPAVTSVGEQFF TGTGCTAGTGGTCCGGCCGTGACTAGCGTCGGTGAGCAGTTCTTC
NA TRBJ2-7 NA TRBV30 CAWSVRLSYEQYF TGTGCCTGGAGTGTACGCTTATCCTACGAGCAGTACTTC
NA TRBJ1-5 NA TRBV28 CASSVLTLRGVQPQHF TGTGCCAGCAGCGTCTTGACCCTCCGGGGGGTCCAGCCCCAGCATTTT
NA TRBJ1-6 NA TRBV29-1 CSARGAIYNSPLHF TGCAGCGCGAGGGGGGCGATCTATAATTCACCCCTCCACTTT
NA TRBJ1-3 NA TRBV7-9 CASRQGYGNTIYF TGTGCCAGCAGGCAGGGCTATGGAAACACCATATATTTT
NA TRBJ1-1 NA TRBV4-3 CASSPQRASEAFF TGCGCCAGCAGCCCCCAGAGGGCAAGTGAAGCTTTCTTT
few TRBJ2-7 TRBD1 TRBV5-6 CASSAGTDRYEQYF TGTGCCAGCAGCGCCGGGACAGACCGCTACGAGCAGTACTTC
NA TRBJ2-7 NA TRBV7-2 CASSLNLYEQYF TGTGCCAGCAGCTTAAATCTTTACGAGCAGTACTTC
NA TRBJ1-2 NA TRBV30 CAWSPAVNYGYTF TGTGCCTGGAGCCCAGCAGTTAACTATGGCTACACCTTC
NA TRBJ1-1 NA TRBV7-2 CASSPVGGGNTEAFF TGTGCCAGCAGCCCAGTCGGGGGGGGGAACACTGAAGCTTTCTTT
NA TRBJ2-5 TRBD2 TRBV7-2 CASSFGSGGNLQETQYF TGTGCCAGCAGCTTCGGTAGCGGGGGGAACCTCCAAGAGACCCAGTACTTC